These 3 T cell receptor beta chains originate from one sample sequenced in a study of T cell responses to AZD1222 COVID-19 vaccine. Some clones are missing from TCRdb's copy, which holds only in-frame ones; the method was immunoSEQ multiplex PCR. The data contain around 150,000 clones, 92% of them singletons. This sample comprised peripheral blood, obtained 28 days after the second AZD1222 dose. The source is an adult who received the AZD1222 COVID-19 vaccine.

The CDR3 DNA reads as TGTGCCAGCAGCCTCCCGGACAGGGGGCTTGGCTACACCTTC. It codes for CASSLPDRGLGYTF. This chain joins TRBV7-2 and TRBJ1-2; 11 bases line up with TRBD1. The V segment lost 5 bases and the J segment 7 bases; nucleotides outside the gene matches: 6. The CDR3 extends over 14 amino acids. CDR1 is SGHTA, CDR2 FQGNSA, per germline.

The chain has TRBV28 and TRBJ2-5; no reliable D call. The CDR3 is 14 amino acids. The V end was cut by 2 bases, the J end by 2 bases, with 9 bases between. The germline CDR1 and CDR2 sequences are MDHEN and SYDVKM. This CDR3 reads CASSLSTRQETQYF. CDR3 DNA: TGTGCCAGCAGTTTAAGTACGCGACAAGAGACCCAGTACTTC.

The chain is built from TRBV6-4 and TRBJ2-7, with unresolved D. The CDR3 spans 14 residues. Germline CDR1 and CDR2: MRHNA and SNTAGT. Trimming removed 2 bases from V and 3 bases from J, with 11 bases in between. CDR3 nucleotides: TGTGCCAGCAGTGACACTGCCCGAGACTACGAGCAGTACTTC. Protein: CASSDTARDYEQYF.